These 4 T cell receptor beta chains came from one sample sequenced in a study of blood T cell repertoires in COVID-19. Data came from immunoSEQ multiplex PCR; TCRdb stores just in-frame clones and leaves some out. The sample lists more than 200,000 clones, about 90% seen once, with 2.7% in the top ten. The specimen was peripheral blood. The receptors were sampled from a man aged 30 to 45 with COVID-19, enrolled during active disease.

The chain uses TRBV7-6 and TRBJ2-1, with 9 bases lining up with TRBD2. The CDR3 covers 15 residues. Losses at the gene ends were 2 bases for V and 2 bases for J; bases not matched to a gene: 1. The germline gives CDR1 SGHVS, CDR2 FNYEAQ. CDR3 amino acids: CASSLSGGTYNEQFF. The DNA for the CDR3 is TGTGCCAGCAGCTTAAGCGGGGGGACCTACAATGAGCAGTTCTTC. Full variable domain (outside the CDR3, taken from reference TRBV7-6 and TRBJ2-1): GAGVSQSPRYKVTKRGQDVALRCDPISGHVSLYWYRQALGQGPEFLTYFNYEAQQDKSGLPNDRFSAERPEGSISTLTIQRTEQRDSAMYRCASSLSGGTYNEQFFGPGTRLTVL.

This chain connects TRBV7-9 to TRBJ2-2; D may be TRBD2 (6 bases). CDR1 and CDR2 from the germline V gene are SEHNR and FQNEAQ (reference sequence). There are 15 residues in the CDR3. Trimming took off 2 bases at V and 2 bases at J, with 9 bases between the two ends. The CDR3 sequence is CASSLMGLNTGELFF. In nucleotides, the CDR3 is TGTGCCAGCAGCTTAATGGGACTTAACACCGGGGAGCTGTTTTTT. The full variable domain, completed using reference TRBV7-9 and TRBJ2-2, is DTGVSQNPRHKITKRGQNVTFRCDPISEHNRLYWYRQTLGQGPEFLTYFQNEAQLEKSRLLSDRFSAERPKGSFSTLEIQRTEQGDSAMYLCASSLMGLNTGELFFGEGSRLTVL.

The chain recombines TRBV11-2 with TRBJ2-3; 15 bases map to TRBD2. Unmatched junction bases numbered 9, after V lost 5 bases and J lost 3 bases. This CDR3 spans 18 amino acids. The germline gives CDR1 SGHAT, CDR2 FQNNGV. CDR3 loop: CASSRPSGLAGGTDTQYF. Written as DNA, the CDR3 is TGTGCCAGCAGCCGACCCTCAGGACTAGCGGGAGGGACAGATACGCAGTATTTT.

This chain connects TRBV6-6 to TRBJ1-2; D not resolved. This CDR3 has 15 residues. The germline gives CDR1 MNHNY, CDR2 SVGAGI (reference sequence). Trimming pared 2 bases from V and 6 bases from J, leaving 16 bases between. The CDR3 coding sequence is TGTGCCAGCAGTTACGGCCGGGGTTTGATGAATGGCTACACCTTC. This codes for CASSYGRGLMNGYTF.